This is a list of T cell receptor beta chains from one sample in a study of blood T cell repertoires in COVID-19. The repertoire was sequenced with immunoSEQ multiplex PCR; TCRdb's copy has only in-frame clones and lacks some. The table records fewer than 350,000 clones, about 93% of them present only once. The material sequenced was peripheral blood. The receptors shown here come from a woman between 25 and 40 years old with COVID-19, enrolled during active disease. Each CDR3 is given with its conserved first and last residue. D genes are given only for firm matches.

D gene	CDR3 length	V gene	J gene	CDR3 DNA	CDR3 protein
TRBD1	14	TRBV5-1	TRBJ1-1	TGCGCCAGCAGCTTTGGACAGGTGAACACTGAAGCTTTCTTT	CASSFGQVNTEAFF
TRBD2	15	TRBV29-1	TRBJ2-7	TGCAGCGTTGAGCTAGCGGGTAAAAGGTTCTACGAGCAGTACTTC	CSVELAGKRFYEQYF
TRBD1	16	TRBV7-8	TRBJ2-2	TGTGCCAGCAGCTTAACCGGGACAGGGAACACCGGGGAGCTGTTTTTT	CASSLTGTGNTGELFF
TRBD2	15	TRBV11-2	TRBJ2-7	TGTGCCAGCAGCTTAGGGGCTAGCGGGATGCACGAGCAGTACTTC	CASSLGASGMHEQYF
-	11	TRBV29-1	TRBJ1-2	TGCAGCGGGGGAGGGGAGGATGGCTACACCTTC	CSGGGEDGYTF
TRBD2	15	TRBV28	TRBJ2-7	TGTGCCAGCAGTTTACCCGGGCTAGCGGGAGTGGAGCAGTACTTC	CASSLPGLAGVEQYF
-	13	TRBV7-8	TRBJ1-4	TGTGCCAGCAGCGCACAGGGAAGGGGAGAACTGTTTTTT	CASSAQGRGELFF
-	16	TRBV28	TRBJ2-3	TGTGCCAGCAGAGCCTGGGTGAGGGCGATGACAGATACGCAGTATTTT	CASRAWVRAMTDTQYF
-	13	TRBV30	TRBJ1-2	TGTGCCTGGAGCTCTGGGGCCATCTATGGCTACACCTTC	CAWSSGAIYGYTF
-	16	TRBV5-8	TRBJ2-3	TGTGCCAGCAGCCCCTCCTGGGCAGCTAGCACAGATACGCAGTATTTT	CASSPSWAASTDTQYF
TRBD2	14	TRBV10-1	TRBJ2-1	TGCGCCAGCAGTAGGCTGACTAGCGTCGATGAGCAGTTCTTC	CASSRLTSVDEQFF
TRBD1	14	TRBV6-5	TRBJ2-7	TGTGCCAGCAAGACAGCCAGGGGGATCTACGAGCAGTACTTC	CASKTARGIYEQYF
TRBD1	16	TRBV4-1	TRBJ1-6	TGCGCCAGCAGCCAACAACAGGGGAAAAATAATTCACCCCTCCACTTT	CASSQQQGKNNSPLHF
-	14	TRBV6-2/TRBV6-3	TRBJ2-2	TGTGCCAGCAGTTACTTAGGAGCCACCGGGGAGCTGTTTTTT	CASSYLGATGELFF
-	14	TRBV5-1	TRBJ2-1	TGCGCCAGCAGCTTTTCCAGCTCCTACAATGAGCAGTTCTTC	CASSFSSSYNEQFF
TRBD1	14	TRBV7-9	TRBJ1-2	TGTGCCAGCAGCCGGGACAGGGCGGCGTATGGCTACACCTTC	CASSRDRAAYGYTF
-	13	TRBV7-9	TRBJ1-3	TGTGCCAGCAGCACAGACGGAGGAAACACCATATATTTT	CASSTDGGNTIYF
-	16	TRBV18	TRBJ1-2	TGTGCCAGCTCACCCCGGCCCTCGGGGATCAACTATGGCTACACCTTC	CASSPRPSGINYGYTF